The entry below describes one T cell receptor beta chain. The germline V gene encodes CDR1 ENHRY and CDR2 SYGVKD. The V end was cut by 6 bases, the J end by 1 base, with 12 bases between. The CDR3 is made up of 14 amino acids. This sample is drawn from a study of blood T cell repertoires in COVID-19. TCRdb's copy holds only in-frame clones and misses some; the assay was immunoSEQ multiplex PCR. Of 220,000 or so clones in the sample, under 90% are singletons; the top ten hold 5.5% to 8%. The TCR comes from a man in his fifties or sixties who had recovered from COVID-19. What was sequenced was peripheral blood. The chain joins TRBV10-3 to TRBJ1-2; D remains unclear. CDR3 DNA: TGTGCCATCAGAGCCCAATTATATAACTATGGCTACACCTTC. This gives the protein CAIRAQLYNYGYTF.